This T cell receptor beta chain was recovered during a study of brain T cells in children with intractable seizures. Using immunoSEQ multiplex PCR, the repertoire was profiled, and TCRdb retains in-frame clones only, with some absent. Of 300,000 to 400,000 clones listed, 93% are singletons. Per germline, CDR1 LNHDA and CDR2 SQIVND (reference sequence). This CDR3 region has 14 residues. V gave up 4 bases and J gave up 2 bases; unmatched junction bases: 5. The time point is: blood from clinic visit 5 months post-surgery; TSC patient then seizure free. Pre-surgery treatment included at least one anti-epileptic drug.

The sequence came from a boy under two years old with tuberous sclerosis and intractable seizures. Specimen: peripheral blood, collected 4 to 5 months after surgery. The chain links TRBV19 to TRBJ2-7; 7 nucleotides line up with TRBD1. Here the CDR3 DNA reads TGTGCCAGTAGTACGGACAGGAGAGCCTACGAGCAGTACTTC. Protein sequence: CASSTDRRAYEQYF. The complete variable domain, with remaining parts taken from reference TRBV19 and TRBJ2-7, reads DGGITQSPKYLFRKEGQNVTLSCEQNLNHDAMYWYRQDPGQGLRLIYYSQIVNDFQKGDIAEGYSVSREKKESFPLTVTSAQKNPTAFYLCASSTDRRAYEQYFGPGTRLTVT.